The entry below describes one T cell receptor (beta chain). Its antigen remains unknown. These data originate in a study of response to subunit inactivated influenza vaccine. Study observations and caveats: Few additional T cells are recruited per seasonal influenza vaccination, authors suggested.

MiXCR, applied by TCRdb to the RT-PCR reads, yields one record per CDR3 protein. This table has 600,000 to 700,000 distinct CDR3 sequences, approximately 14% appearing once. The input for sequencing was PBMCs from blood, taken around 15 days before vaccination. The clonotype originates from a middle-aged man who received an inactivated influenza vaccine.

The CDR3 sequence is CSAAEGHGGFYGYTF. The CDR3, as DNA: TGCAGTGCTGCAGAAGGACACGGCGGGTTCTATGGCTACACCTTC. This chain uses TRBV20-1 with TRBJ1-2; TRBD1 is a possible D gene (5 bases). The CDR3 has 15 residues. Trimming shortened V by 5 bases and J by 4 bases, and 20 bases separated the two germline ends. Germline-derived CDR1 and CDR2 are DFQATT and SNEGSKA (reference sequence).